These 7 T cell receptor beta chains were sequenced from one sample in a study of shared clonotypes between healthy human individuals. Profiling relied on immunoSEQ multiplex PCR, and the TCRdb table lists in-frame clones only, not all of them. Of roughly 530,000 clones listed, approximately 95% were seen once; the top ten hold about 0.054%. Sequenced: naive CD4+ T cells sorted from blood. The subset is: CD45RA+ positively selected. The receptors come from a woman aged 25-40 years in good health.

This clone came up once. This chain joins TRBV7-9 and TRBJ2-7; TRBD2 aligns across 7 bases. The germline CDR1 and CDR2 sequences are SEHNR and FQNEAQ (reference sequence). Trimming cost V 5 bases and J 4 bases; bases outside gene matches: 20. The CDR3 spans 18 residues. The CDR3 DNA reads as TGTGCCAGCAGCCGACCCGCACTCGGAAGGGAGGGTCAGTACGAGCAGTACTTC. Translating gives CASSRPALGREGQYEQYF.

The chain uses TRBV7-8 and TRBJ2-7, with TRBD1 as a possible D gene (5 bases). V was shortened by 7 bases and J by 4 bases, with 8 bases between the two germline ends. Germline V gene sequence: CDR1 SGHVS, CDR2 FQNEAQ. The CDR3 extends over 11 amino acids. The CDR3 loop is CASTDSYEQYF. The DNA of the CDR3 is TGTGCCAGCACCGACAGTTACGAGCAGTACTTC.

This CDR3 reads CSTGVLSTDTQYF. DNA of the CDR3: TGCAGCACAGGGGTCCTCAGCACAGATACGCAGTATTTT. The rearrangement links TRBV29-1 to TRBJ2-3, with 7 bases identical to TRBD1. The CDR3 totals 13 residues. V dropped 8 bases and J dropped 0; count of bases not matched to a gene: 5. CDR1 is SQVTM, CDR2 ANQGSEA, per germline.

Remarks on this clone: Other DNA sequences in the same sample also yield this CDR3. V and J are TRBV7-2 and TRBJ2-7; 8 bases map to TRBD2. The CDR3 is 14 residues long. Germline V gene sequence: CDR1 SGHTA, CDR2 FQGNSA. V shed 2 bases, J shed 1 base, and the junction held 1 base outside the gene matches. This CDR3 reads CASSLLAGSYEQYF. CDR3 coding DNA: TGTGCCAGCAGCTTACTAGCGGGTTCCTACGAGCAGTACTTC.

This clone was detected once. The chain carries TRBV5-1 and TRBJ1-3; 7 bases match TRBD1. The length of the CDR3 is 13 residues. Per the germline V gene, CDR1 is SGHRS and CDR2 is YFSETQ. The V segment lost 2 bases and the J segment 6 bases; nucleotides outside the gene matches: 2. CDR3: CASSFQGENTIYF. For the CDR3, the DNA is TGCGCCAGCAGCTTTCAGGGGGAAAACACCATATATTTT.

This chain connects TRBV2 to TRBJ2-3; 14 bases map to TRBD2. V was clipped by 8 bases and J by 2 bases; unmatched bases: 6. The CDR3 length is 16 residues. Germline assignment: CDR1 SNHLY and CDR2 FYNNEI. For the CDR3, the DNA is TGTGCCAGCCGAGAGGGACTAGCGGGAGTCACAGATACGCAGTATTTT. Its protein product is CASREGLAGVTDTQYF.

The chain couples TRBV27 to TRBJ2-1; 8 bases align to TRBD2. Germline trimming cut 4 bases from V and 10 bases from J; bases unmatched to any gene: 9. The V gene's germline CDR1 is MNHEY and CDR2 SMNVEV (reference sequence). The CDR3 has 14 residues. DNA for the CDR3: TGTGCCAGCAGTTCCGGGACTAGAGCTAAGGAGCAGTTCTTC. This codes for CASSSGTRAKEQFF.